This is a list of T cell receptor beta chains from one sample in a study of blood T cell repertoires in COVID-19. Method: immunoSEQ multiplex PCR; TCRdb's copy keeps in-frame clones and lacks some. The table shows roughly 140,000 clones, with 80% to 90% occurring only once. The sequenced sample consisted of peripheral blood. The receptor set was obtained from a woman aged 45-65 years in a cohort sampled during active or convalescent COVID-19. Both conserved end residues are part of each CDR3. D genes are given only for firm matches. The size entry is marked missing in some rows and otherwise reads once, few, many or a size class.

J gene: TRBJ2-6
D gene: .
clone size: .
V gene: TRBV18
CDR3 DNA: TGTGCCAGCTCACCAGCAGACTCTGGGGCCAACGTCCTGACTTTC
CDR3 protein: CASSPADSGANVLTF

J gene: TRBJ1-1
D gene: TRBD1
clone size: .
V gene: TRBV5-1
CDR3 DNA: TGCGCCAGCAGCCCAGGGACACAGGGGGCCACTGAAGCTTTCTTT
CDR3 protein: CASSPGTQGATEAFF

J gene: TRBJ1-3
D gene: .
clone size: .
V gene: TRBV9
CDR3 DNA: TGTGCCAGCAGCGTAGCGGCAGGGGAGATGAACACCATATATTTT
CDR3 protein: CASSVAAGEMNTIYF

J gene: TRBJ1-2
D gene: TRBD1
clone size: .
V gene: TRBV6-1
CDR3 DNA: TGTGCCAGCAGTGAAACGGGGACAGACGGAAACTATGGCTACACCTTC
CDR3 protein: CASSETGTDGNYGYTF

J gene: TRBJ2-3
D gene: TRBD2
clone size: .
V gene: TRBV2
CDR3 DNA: TGTGCCAGCAGACTAGCGGGGGGCACAGATACGCAGTATTTT
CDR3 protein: CASRLAGGTDTQYF

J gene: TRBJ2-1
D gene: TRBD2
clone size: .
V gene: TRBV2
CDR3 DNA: TGTGCCAGCAGTGAAGCAGGTAGGGCTAGCGGGAAGAATAGGGAGCAGTTCTTC
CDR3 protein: CASSEAGRASGKNREQFF

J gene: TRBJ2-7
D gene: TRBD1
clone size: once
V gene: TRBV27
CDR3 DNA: TGTGCCAGCAAGTGGACAGGGGGTTACGAGCAGTACTTC
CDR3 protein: CASKWTGGYEQYF

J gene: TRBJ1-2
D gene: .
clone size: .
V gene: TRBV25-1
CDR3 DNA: TGTGCCAGCATGGCGGTAGGGAGAGCTAACTATGGCTACACCTTC
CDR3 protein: CASMAVGRANYGYTF

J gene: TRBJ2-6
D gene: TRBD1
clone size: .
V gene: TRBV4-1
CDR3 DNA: TGCGCCAGCAGCCAAGATCTGGCAGGGGGATATGGGGCCAACGTCCTGACTTTC
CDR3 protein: CASSQDLAGGYGANVLTF

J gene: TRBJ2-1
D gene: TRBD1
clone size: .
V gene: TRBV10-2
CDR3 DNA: TGCGCCAGCAGTGCGGACAGGGGGCGTATAAATGAGCAGTTCTTC
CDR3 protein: CASSADRGRINEQFF

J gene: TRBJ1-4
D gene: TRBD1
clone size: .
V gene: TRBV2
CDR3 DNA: TGTGCCAGCAGTGAAGGAAGGACAGGGGGATTTGCAACTAATGAAAAACTGTTTTTT
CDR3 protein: CASSEGRTGGFATNEKLFF

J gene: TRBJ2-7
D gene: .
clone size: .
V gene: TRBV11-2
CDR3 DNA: TGTGCCAGCAGCTTAGGTTCTGCGGGGGCCCCTGAGCAGTACTTC
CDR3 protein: CASSLGSAGAPEQYF

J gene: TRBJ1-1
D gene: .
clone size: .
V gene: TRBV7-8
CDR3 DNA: TGTGCCAGCAGCTTAGTAGGGGCAGGGGACACTGAAGCTTTCTTT
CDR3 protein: CASSLVGAGDTEAFF

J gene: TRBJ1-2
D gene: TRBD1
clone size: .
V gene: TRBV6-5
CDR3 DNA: TGTGCCAGCAGTTTAACAGGGGGCTCAAACTATGGCTACACCTTC
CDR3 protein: CASSLTGGSNYGYTF

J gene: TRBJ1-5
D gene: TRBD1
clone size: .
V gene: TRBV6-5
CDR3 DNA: TGTGCCAGCAGGAGACAGGGGAACAATCAGCCCCAGCATTTT
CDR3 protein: CASRRQGNNQPQHF

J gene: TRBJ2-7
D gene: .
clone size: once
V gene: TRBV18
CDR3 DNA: TGTGCCAGCTCACCACCATCCGGGACGGGGGTCTACGAGCAGTACTTC
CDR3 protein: CASSPPSGTGVYEQYF

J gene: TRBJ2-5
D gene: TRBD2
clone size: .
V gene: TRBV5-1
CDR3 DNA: TGCGCCAGCAGCCTTAGCGGGGGAAGAGAGACCCAGTACTTC
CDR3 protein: CASSLSGGRETQYF

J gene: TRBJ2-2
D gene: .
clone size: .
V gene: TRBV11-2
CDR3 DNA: TGTGCCAGCAGGACACTAGCAAACACCGGGGAGCTGTTTTTT
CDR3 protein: CASRTLANTGELFF

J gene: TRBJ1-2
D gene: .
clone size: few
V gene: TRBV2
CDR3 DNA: TGTGCCAGCAGTGAAAACAGCTTCTATGGCTACACCTTC
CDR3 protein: CASSENSFYGYTF

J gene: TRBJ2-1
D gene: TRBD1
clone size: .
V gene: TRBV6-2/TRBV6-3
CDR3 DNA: TGTGCCAGCAGCCCTACCCAGGGACAGGGGGGGATGAATACCAATGAGCAGTTCTTC
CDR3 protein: CASSPTQGQGGMNTNEQFF

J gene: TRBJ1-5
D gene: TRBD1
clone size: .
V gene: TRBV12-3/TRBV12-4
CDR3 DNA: TGTGCCAGCAGCTTGACAGGGGATCAGCCCCAGCATTTT
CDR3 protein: CASSLTGDQPQHF

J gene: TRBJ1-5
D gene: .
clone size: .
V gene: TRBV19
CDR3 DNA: TGTGCCAGTAGGTCAGGGTATAGCAATCAGCCCCAGCATTTT
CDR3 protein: CASRSGYSNQPQHF

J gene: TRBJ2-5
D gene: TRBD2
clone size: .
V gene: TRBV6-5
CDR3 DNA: TGTGCCAGCAGAGTAGCGGGGGGGCCAGGAGAGACCCAGTACTTC
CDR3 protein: CASRVAGGPGETQYF

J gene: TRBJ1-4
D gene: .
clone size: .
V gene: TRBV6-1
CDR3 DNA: TGTGCCAGCAAAGCCGACAACAATGAAAAACTGTTTTTT
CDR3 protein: CASKADNNEKLFF

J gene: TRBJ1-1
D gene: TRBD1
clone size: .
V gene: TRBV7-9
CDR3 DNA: TGTGCCAGCAGCCTAAACACAGGGGTGAACACTGAAGCTTTCTTT
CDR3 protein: CASSLNTGVNTEAFF

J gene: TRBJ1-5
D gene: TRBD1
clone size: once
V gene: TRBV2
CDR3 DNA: TGTGCCAGCAGTGAAAATCTATCAGGGGGCCTTCAGCCCCAGCATTTT
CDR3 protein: CASSENLSGGLQPQHF

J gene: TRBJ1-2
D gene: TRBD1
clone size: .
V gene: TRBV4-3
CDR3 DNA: TGCGCCAGCAGCCAAGATCCCCTGACAGGGGCGTACTATGGCTACACCTTC
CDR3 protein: CASSQDPLTGAYYGYTF

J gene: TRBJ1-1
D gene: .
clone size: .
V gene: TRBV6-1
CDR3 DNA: TGTGCCAGCATAGGGGCAGTGATGAACACTGAAGCTTTCTTT
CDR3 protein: CASIGAVMNTEAFF

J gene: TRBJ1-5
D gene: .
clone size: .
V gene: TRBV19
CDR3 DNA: TGTGCCAGTAGTATTACGGTTTATAGCAATCAGCCCCAGCATTTT
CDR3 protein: CASSITVYSNQPQHF